The next 6 T cell receptor beta chains were all read from a single sample in a study of a mutant IDH1 vaccine in newly diagnosed glioma. No antigen has been identified for these receptors. TCRdb's copy holds only in-frame clones and misses some; the assay was immunoSEQ multiplex PCR. The top ten clones hold roughly 6.2% of a sample with 41,000 or so clones, 78% of them seen once. Time point here: week 23, last vaccination. Doses comprised 300 ug of mutant IDH1 20-mer peptide each, plus topical imiquimod. The source material was PBMCs, sampled from a glioma patient whose treatment included an IDH1 peptide vaccine. The receptors originated from a woman in her 40s with glioma. Some clones in this sample may be carry-over from other donors' samples.

The table lists this clone with a count of one. This chain joins TRBV4-3 and TRBJ2-6; possibly TRBD2 for D (6 bases). The CDR3 has 21 amino acids. The V end was cut by 0 bases, the J end by 0 bases, with 21 bases between. Germline V gives CDR1 LGHNA, CDR2 YSLEER. CDR3 sequence (DNA): TGCGCCAGCAGCCAAGATTGGGTAGGAGGGGCCTCCCCCTCTGGGGCCAACGTCCTGACTTTC. This gives the protein CASSQDWVGGASPSGANVLTF.

This chain links TRBV6-1 with TRBJ1-5; tentatively, D is TRBD1 (5 bases). The CDR3 runs to 16 residues. Trimming took off 3 bases at V and 1 base at J, with 13 bases between the two ends. Per the germline V gene, CDR1 is MNHNS and CDR2 is SASEGT. CDR3 nucleotides: TGTGCCAGCAGTGATTCCCCGACAGTAAGCAATCAGCCCCAGCATTTT. This gives the protein CASSDSPTVSNQPQHF.

The chain couples TRBV4-3 to TRBJ2-2; D is ambiguous. CDR1 and CDR2 (germline): LGHNA, YSLEER. Trimming removed 0 bases from V and 7 bases from J, with 12 bases in between. The CDR3 is 15 residues long. CDR3 sequence: CASSQDRTLGGELFF. The CDR3 bases are TGCGCCAGCAGCCAAGATAGAACTCTTGGCGGGGAGCTGTTTTTT.

The J gene is TRBJ2-2, the V gene TRBV30; D gene uncertain. Trimming took 2 bases from V and 6 from J, leaving 10 bases between them. The germline V gene encodes CDR1 GTSNPN and CDR2 SVGIG (reference sequence). This CDR3 comprises 13 residues. As DNA, the CDR3 is TGTGCCTGGAGTCCGCGGCCCCCCGGGGAGCTGTTTTTT. Its protein is CAWSPRPPGELFF.

The gene calls are TRBV5-1 and TRBJ2-4, with 10 bases fitting TRBD1. CDR3 size: 15 residues. Germline values: CDR1 SGHRS, CDR2 YFSETQ. V lost 3 bases and J lost 5; bases outside the gene matches: 5. The CDR3 DNA reads as TGCGCCAGCAGCTACACCGGGACAGGGGAAAACATTCAGTACTTC. Translation: CASSYTGTGENIQYF.

This clone was found a few times. The rearrangement joins TRBV7-9 to TRBJ2-5, with TRBD2 as a possible D gene (5 bases). The CDR3 contains 16 residues. V dropped 5 bases and J dropped 3 bases, with 19 bases sitting between them. Germline CDR1 and CDR2: SEHNR and FQNEAQ (reference sequence). The CDR3 sequence is CASSQPPSLREETQYF. CDR3 nucleotides: TGTGCCAGCAGCCAACCCCCTAGCCTAAGGGAAGAGACCCAGTACTTC.